Below are 6 T cell receptor beta chains sequenced from a single sample in a study of OX40 agonist ivuxolimab in advanced cancers. The method was immunoSEQ multiplex PCR; TCRdb's version includes in-frame clones alone and lacks a portion of them. The repertoire consists of around 26,000 clones, with roughly four fifths occurring once and the leading ten covering about 25%. Here the sequenced sample was CD4+ or CD8+ T cells sorted from blood, taken in a trial of the OX40 agonist ivuxolimab. These receptors originate from an adult with an advanced solid tumor such as melanoma, head and neck, liver or kidney cancer.

The rearrangement uses TRBV19 and TRBJ2-1; D unresolved. Trimming cost V 5 bases and J 4 bases, with 3 bases left between them. This CDR3 has 11 amino acids. The germline CDR1 and CDR2 sequences are LNHDA and SQIVND (reference sequence). This CDR3 is CASSSYNEQFF. CDR3 DNA sequence: TGTGCCAGTAGTTCGTACAATGAGCAGTTCTTC.

The J gene is TRBJ2-7, the V gene TRBV7-6; D could derive from TRBD1 or TRBD2 (5 bases each). Germline-derived CDR1 and CDR2 are SGHVS and FNYEAQ. The CDR3 contains 15 residues. Trimming cost V 5 bases and J 3 bases, with 17 bases left between them. CDR3 protein: CASSPPGPYHYEQYF. The CDR3 DNA sequence: TGTGCCAGCAGCCCCCCGGGACCCTATCACTACGAGCAGTACTTC.

The J gene is TRBJ1-2, the V gene TRBV7-2, with unresolved D. Trimming cost V 5 bases and J 6 bases, with 13 bases left between them. The germline V gene has CDR1 SGHTA and CDR2 FQGNSA. CDR3 size: 13 residues. CDR3 nucleotide sequence: TGTGCCAGCAGCCCTTATACCGGGGATGGCTACACCTTC. It translates to CASSPYTGDGYTF.

The rearrangement joins TRBV9 to TRBJ2-3; D is perhaps TRBD1 or TRBD2 (5 bases each). This CDR3 is built from 15 residues. Germline V gene lookup returns CDR1 SGDLS and CDR2 YYNGEE. V was shortened by 4 bases and J by 4 bases, with 16 bases between the two germline ends. DNA for the CDR3: TGTGCCAGCAGCTCATCCGGGACGGGGCCAGATACGCAGTATTTT. Residues: CASSSSGTGPDTQYF.

This chain joins TRBV7-3 and TRBJ1-3, with D hard to call. The germline CDR1 and CDR2 sequences are SGHTA and FQGTGA. The CDR3 loop spans 15 amino acids. V lost 1 base and J 0 bases, leaving 7 bases between the germline ends. The CDR3 spells CASSLSPSSGNTIYF. DNA for the CDR3: TGTGCCAGCAGCTTAAGTCCCTCCTCTGGAAACACCATATATTTT.

The V call is TRBV2, the J call TRBJ2-1; 10 bases are a match to TRBD2. The germline CDR1 and CDR2 sequences are SNHLY and FYNNEI. The V and J ends lost 4 bases and 6 bases, in that order; junction bases with no gene match: 18. This CDR3 has 19 residues. The CDR3 bases are TGTGCCAGCAGTGTTGGTAGCGGGAGGTCCAGCGGGGGGCGCAATGAGCAGTTCTTC. Translating gives CASSVGSGRSSGGRNEQFF.